This entry is about one TCR beta chain. This clone occurred a few times. The target of this receptor is not known. Nothing much larger sits one base from this clone, and base qualities are not available. The meaning of the sample's time point label: week 47, end of study. Each vaccine dose, consisting of 300 ug of a 20-mer mutant IDH1 peptide in Montanide, was administered subcutaneously with topical imiquimod. Eight vaccinations were administered to patients in weeks 1, 3, 5, 7, 11, 15, 19 and 23, corresponding to visits V03 through V10. Newly diagnosed WHO grade 3 or 4 IDH1-mutant astrocytomas showing loss of nuclear ATRX were present in the donors. The samples were drawn from NOA16, a multicentre, single-arm, open-label phase I trial in Germany that tested a mutant IDH1 peptide vaccine in humans for the first time. The DNeasy Blood and Tissue Kit was used to extract genomic DNA from EDTA blood for TCRB sequencing.

The method was the immunoSEQ multiplex PCR assay. The hsTCRB Kit was used according to the manufacturer's protocol to amplify rearranged TCR beta chain sequences. Sequencing of TCRB libraries was carried out on an Illumina MiSeq. On the study's bioinformatics: Demultiplexing, trimming and gene mapping were performed with the kit vendor's proprietary platform. TCRdb re-hosts the immuneACCESS table, in-frame sequences only. Its copies lack some clones; in the studies checked, an unresolved V gene accounts for under half of them, and the cause for the rest is not known. V, J and clone size reflect that table, while D and trimming were determined from the DNA. This sample has over 75,000 clones in its table, and roughly 77% of those were observed once. The ten largest clones capture more than 4.5% of the sample. Including the terminal cysteine and phenylalanine, the CDR3 comprises 15 residues. Just the 45-base CDR3 DNA is kept, in frame starting at base 1. The germline V gene sets CDR1 to MDHEN and CDR2 to SYDVKM. Ends trimmed: V by 1 base, J by 7 bases; bases unmatched to a gene: 5.

This entry is derived from a study of a mutant IDH1 vaccine in newly diagnosed glioma (dated by TCRdb to about 2021). General notes on the study: In the chemotherapy-containing groups, vaccination started alongside temozolomide cycles, whereas in patients who had radiotherapy alone it started 4-6 weeks after radiotherapy. Of the 25 to 40 treated patients, approximately 62% were male and around 40% were female, and the mean age was approximately 40 years. Before enrollment, patients had received standard therapy of radiotherapy alone, temozolomide alone, or radiochemotherapy with temozolomide; most received the combination. The week-35 safety follow-up was designated visit V12, and the week-47 end of study was designated visit V13. Peripheral blood was collected at six visits: V03 (baseline), V05, V07, V10, V12 and V13. Longitudinal TCRB deep sequencing was performed for roughly 24 treated patients wherever samples were available for exploratory analyses.

The investigation overall reported the following: Immune responses induced by the vaccine were seen in about 93% of patients across multiple MHC alleles. It was noted by the authors that analyses of patient blood samples could not be reproduced owing to sample limitations. Pseudoprogression appeared unrelated to alterations in the top peripheral T cell clonotypes detected by TCRB sequencing. Availability determined which PBMC samples were chosen for TCRB deep sequencing.

The sequences come from PBMCs, collected from a glioma patient whose treatment included an IDH1 peptide vaccine. The chain employs TRBV28 and TRBJ2-1; the junction holds 9 bases that match TRBD2. This sequence originates from a man in his forties or fifties with glioma. The sequenced DNA: TGTGCCAGCAGTTTATATAGCGGGAGAGGTAATGAGCAGTTCTTC. This is translated as CASSLYSGRGNEQFF.